The 28 T cell receptor beta chains presented below share a single source sample, sequenced in a study of CD8 T cells in Susac syndrome. Random hexamers were used to reverse transcribe the RNA input (roughly 0.5 to 1 ug). TCRdb re-analysed the immunoSEQ multiplex PCR reads in MiXCR, keeping a single row per CDR3 protein. The data contain 250,000 or so distinct CDR3 sequences, about 93% of them seen just once; the ten biggest clones take up around 0.067%. Sequencing was carried out using CD4+ T cells from PBMCs. Every receptor here comes from a human donor with multiple sclerosis.

The rearrangement uses TRBV29-1 and TRBJ2-4; TRBD2 matches 8 bases. The CDR3 is 13 residues long. Trimming cost V 5 bases and J 7 bases; bases outside gene matches: 7. Germline V gives CDR1 SQVTM, CDR2 ANQGSEA. CDR3: CSVIAGSGNIQYF. Here the CDR3 DNA reads TGCAGCGTTATAGCGGGATCGGGGAACATTCAGTACTTC.

This chain uses TRBV7-3 with TRBJ2-2; TRBD2 aligns across 8 bases. Germline CDR1 and CDR2: SGHTA and FQGTGA. V shed 4 bases and J 6 bases; nucleotides not matched to a gene: 7. The CDR3 has 15 residues. CDR3 in DNA: TGTGCCAGCAGCTCGTTAGCGGGGTCCGCCGGGGAGCTGTTTTTT. Translating gives CASSSLAGSAGELFF.

The V call is TRBV24-1, the J call TRBJ1-1; no clear D. In germline, CDR1 is KGHDR, CDR2 SFDVKD. Trimming cost V 5 bases and J 4 bases, with 10 bases left between them. The CDR3 consists of 13 residues. The DNA for the CDR3 is TGTGCCACCAGTGGGAGTTTTTCCACTGAAGCTTTCTTT. Encoded protein: CATSGSFSTEAFF.

The sample holds a few counts of this clonotype. The chain couples TRBV18 to TRBJ1-3; tentatively, D is TRBD1 (5 bases). Germline V lookup: CDR1 KGHSH, CDR2 LQKENI. The CDR3 runs to 14 residues. The ends were cut back, 4 bases at V and 7 bases at J, with 14 bases in the middle. CDR3 sequence: CASSRGREDNTIYF. CDR3 nucleotide sequence: TGTGCCAGCTCACGAGGCAGGGAGGACAACACCATATATTTT.

The CDR3 nucleotides read TGCAGCGTTGAACTCACCCCCTCGGGTGGCTACACCTTC. Translation gives CSVELTPSGGYTF. The chain carries TRBV29-1 and TRBJ1-2; D is unclear. The CDR3 has 13 residues. CDR1 SQVTM and CDR2 ANQGSEA come from the germline V gene. V gave up 2 bases and J gave up 7 bases, with 14 bases separating them.

This chain uses TRBV12-3 or TRBV12-4 with TRBJ2-6, with 8 bases aligning to TRBD2. J gave up 2 bases and V 1 base, and 4 bases lay outside the gene matches. This CDR3 comprises 17 residues. CDR3 sequence reads: CASSLGSGGAGANVLTF. CDR3 sequence (DNA): TGTGCCAGCAGTTTAGGCTCGGGAGGGGCTGGGGCCAACGTCCTGACTTTC.

The chain uses TRBV20-1 and TRBJ2-7; 9 bases agree with TRBD2. CDR1 and CDR2 from the germline V gene are DFQATT and SNEGSKA (reference sequence). The CDR3 sequence is 14 residues long. Trimming cost V 6 bases and J 2 bases; bases outside gene matches: 8. The CDR3, as DNA: TGCAGTGCAACCCTAGCGGGGCGAACCTACGAGCAGTACTTC. Protein product: CSATLAGRTYEQYF.

The rearrangement links TRBV28 to TRBJ2-7; D could derive from TRBD1 or TRBD2 (7 bases each). Per germline, CDR1 MDHEN and CDR2 SYDVKM. The CDR3 length is 16 residues. V lost 5 bases and J 8 bases, leaving 25 bases between the germline ends. The chain's CDR3 is CASSPRGGAGRPQQYV. The CDR3 nucleotides read TGTGCCAGCAGTCCCAGGGGGGGAGCGGGACGCCCACAGCAGTACGTC.

The chain uses TRBV11-2 and TRBJ2-1, with 10 bases identical to TRBD2. The trim removed 6 bases at V and 5 bases at J, leaving 4 bases unmatched. CDR1 is SGHAT and CDR2 is FQNNGV in the germline V gene. The CDR3 consists of 14 residues. In DNA form, the CDR3 reads TGTGCCAGCAGGCAAGGACTAGCGGACAATGAGCAGTTCTTC. Translation gives CASRQGLADNEQFF.

The chain links TRBV3-1 to TRBJ2-7, with 9 bases aligning to TRBD1. Germline V gene sequence: CDR1 LGHDT, CDR2 YNNKEL (reference sequence). V lost 1 base, J lost 9 bases, and 4 bases stayed unmatched. There are 13 residues in the CDR3. CDR3 nucleotides: TGTGCCAGCAGCCAAGCTCGACAGGGGGTGCAGTACGTC. Translating it yields CASSQARQGVQYV.

The CDR3 DNA reads TGTGCCAGCAGTGGGACAGGGAACTATGGCTACACCTTC. Residues: CASSGTGNYGYTF. V gene TRBV25-1 combines with J gene TRBJ1-2; 8 bases align to TRBD1. The germline CDR1 and CDR2 sequences are MGHDK and SYGVNS. Trimming took 4 bases from V and 2 from J; bases not matched to a gene: 0. The CDR3 loop spans 13 amino acids.

The chain is built from TRBV28 and TRBJ2-5, with TRBD1 matching over 8 bases. V shed 2 bases and J 11 bases; nucleotides not matched to a gene: 10. Germline lookup yields CDR1 MDHEN and CDR2 SYDVKM. The CDR3 has 14 residues. The CDR3 protein is CASSLPGGAGFQYF. The CDR3 DNA reads as TGTGCCAGCAGTTTACCAGGGGGCGCAGGGTTTCAGTACTTC.

On this clonotype itself: An end of the junction does not agree with germline; a read error may underlie this. The chain combines TRBV7-6 with TRBJ1-1; D is perhaps TRBD1 (6 bases). The CDR3 is made up of 16 amino acids. CDR1 is SGHVS and CDR2 is FNYEAQ in the germline V gene. Here the CDR3 reads CASSPTYTYRDTEAFF. CDR3 nucleotides: TGTGCCAGCAGCCCCACCTATACATACCGGGACACCGAAGCTTTCTTT.

This chain uses TRBV4-1 with TRBJ1-2; TRBD1 might be the D (6 bases). Looked up from germline, CDR1 is MGHRA and CDR2 is YSYEKL. This CDR3 spans 15 amino acids. V lost 2 bases and J 4 bases, leaving 14 bases between the germline ends. This CDR3 is CASSQFPRDTYGYTF. The CDR3 DNA is TGCGCCAGCAGCCAATTCCCCCGGGACACCTATGGCTACACCTTC.

The chain carries TRBV5-4 and TRBJ2-3; 7 nucleotides align to TRBD1. CDR1 and CDR2 (germline): SGHNT, YYREEE (reference sequence). The CDR3 runs to 16 residues. J gave up 1 base and V 4 bases, and 9 bases lay outside the gene matches. The CDR3 DNA sequence: TGTGCCAGCAGCGCGTACAGGGGACGGGGCACAGATACGCAGTATTTT. It yields the protein CASSAYRGRGTDTQYF. The full variable domain, completed using reference TRBV5-4 and TRBJ2-3, is ETGVTQSPTHLIKTRGQQVTLRCSSQSGHNTVSWYQQALGQGPQFIFQYYREEENGRGNFPPRFSGLQFPNYSSELNVNALELDDSALYLCASSAYRGRGTDTQYFGPGTRLTVL.

This clonotype appeared once. This chain links TRBV7-9 with TRBJ2-2; 13 nucleotides match TRBD2. Germline trimming cut 7 bases from V and 5 bases from J; bases unmatched to any gene: 4. The CDR3 loop spans 15 amino acids. CDR1 and CDR2 (germline): SEHNR, FQNEAQ (reference sequence). CDR3 nucleotide sequence: TGTGCCAGCACTAAGACTAGCGGGAGGACCGGGGAGCTGTTTTTT. This encodes CASTKTSGRTGELFF.

The V call is TRBV3-1, the J call TRBJ1-2; no definite D call. The CDR3 length is 14 residues. CDR1 and CDR2 from the germline V gene are LGHDT and YNNKEL (reference sequence). The V end lost 4 bases, the J end lost 2 bases, and 11 bases lay between the germline ends. CDR3 residues: CASSPDAANYGYTF. CDR3 in DNA: TGTGCCAGCAGCCCAGACGCAGCAAACTATGGCTACACCTTC. Full variable domain (missing parts from reference TRBV3-1 and TRBJ1-2): DTAVSQTPKYLVTQMGNDKSIKCEQNLGHDTMYWYKQDSKKFLKIMFSYNNKELIINETVPNRFSPKSPDKAHLNLHINSLELGDSAVYFCASSPDAANYGYTFGSGTRLTVV.

The chain carries TRBV24-1 and TRBJ2-7; D is unresolved. The CDR3 extends over 14 amino acids. Trimming stripped 4 bases from V and 3 bases from J, with 12 bases between. The germline gives CDR1 KGHDR, CDR2 SFDVKD. CDR3 amino acids: CATSDTGSIYEQYF. CDR3 DNA: TGTGCCACCAGTGACACCGGGTCTATCTACGAGCAGTACTTC.

This clonotype came up once. The rearrangement uses TRBV20-1 and TRBJ2-3; 8 nucleotides agree with TRBD2. This CDR3 has 17 residues. CDR1 is DFQATT, CDR2 SNEGSKA, per germline (reference sequence). V lost 0 bases, J lost 3 bases, and 11 bases stayed unmatched. The CDR3 DNA is TGCAGTGCTAGAGACGACCGAGGACTAGCAAGAACAGATACGCAGTATTTT. Protein: CSARDDRGLARTDTQYF.

This chain connects TRBV19 to TRBJ1-6; 10 bases align to TRBD1. V lost 8 bases to trimming and J lost 7 bases; unmatched junction nucleotides: 5. Per the germline V gene, CDR1 is LNHDA and CDR2 is SQIVND (reference sequence). The CDR3 sequence is 14 residues long. Here the CDR3 reads CASAPGQGNSPLHF. The CDR3 region has the DNA TGTGCCAGTGCACCGGGACAGGGGAATTCACCCCTCCACTTT.

The rearrangement links TRBV11-3 to TRBJ2-5; D is perhaps TRBD1 or TRBD2 (6 bases each). This CDR3 has 17 amino acids. The V and J ends lost 5 bases and 3 bases respectively, with 22 bases between them. Looked up from germline, CDR1 is SGHNT and CDR2 is YENEEA. The CDR3 region is CASSTSVGAGLKETQYF. The CDR3 DNA is TGTGCCAGCAGCACGTCAGTGGGGGCGGGGCTGAAAGAGACCCAGTACTTC. The full variable domain, in which reference TRBV11-3 and TRBJ2-5 provide the parts outside the CDR3, is EAGVVQSPRYKIIEKKQPVAFWCNPISGHNTLYWYLQNLGQGPELLIRYENEEAVDDSQLPKDRFSAERLKGVDSTLKIQPAELGDSAVYLCASSTSVGAGLKETQYFGPGTRLLVL.

This chain uses TRBV7-3 with TRBJ2-1, with D perhaps TRBD1 (5 bases). The CDR3 spans 14 residues. CDR1 SGHTA and CDR2 FQGTGA come from the germline V gene. The V end lost 2 bases, the J end lost 9 bases, and 14 bases lay between the germline ends. The CDR3 region has the DNA TGTGCCAGCAGCTTATCGGCCAGGGCACCTGAGCAGTTCTTC. Its translation: CASSLSARAPEQFF. Full variable domain (remainder filled in from reference TRBV7-3 and TRBJ2-1): GAGVSQTPSNKVTEKGKYVELRCDPISGHTALYWYRQSLGQGPEFLIYFQGTGAADDSGLPNDRFFAVRPEGSVSTLKIQRTERGDSAVYLCASSLSARAPEQFFGPGTRLTVL.

The chain uses TRBV6-5 and TRBJ2-7, with D possibly TRBD2 on 6 matching bases. Trimming removed 0 bases at V and 7 bases at J, with 19 bases between. This CDR3 spans 16 amino acids. Germline values: CDR1 MNHEY, CDR2 SVGAGI. The CDR3 DNA sequence: TGTGCCAGCAGTTACTCCCCCCCGGGGCAGGGAGGTGAGCAGTACTTC. It codes for CASSYSPPGQGGEQYF.

The gene calls are TRBV3-1 and TRBJ2-7; D is possibly TRBD1 or TRBD2 (5 bases each). This CDR3 contains 16 residues. Trimming took 3 bases from V and 2 from J, leaving 17 bases between them. Germline loops: CDR1 LGHDT, CDR2 YNNKEL (reference sequence). CDR3 protein: CASSQFIGGGTYEQYF. The CDR3 DNA follows: TGTGCCAGCAGCCAGTTTATTGGGGGTGGCACCTACGAGCAGTACTTC.

V usage is TRBV2 and J usage is TRBJ1-5; no firm D call. In germline, CDR1 is SNHLY, CDR2 FYNNEI. The CDR3 has 15 amino acids. V lost 5 bases to trimming and J lost 6 bases, with 17 bases between them. CDR3 in amino acids: CASSMRAGNIQPQHF. The CDR3 DNA reads TGTGCCAGCAGTATGAGGGCGGGCAATATTCAGCCCCAGCATTTT.

This chain connects TRBV12-3 or TRBV12-4 to TRBJ1-1; D gene unclear. The V and J ends lost 8 bases and 7 bases respectively, with 14 bases between them. CDR3 length: 12 residues. CDR3 in DNA: TGTGCCAGCCTTTCCCCTCTCGGTGAAGCTTTCTTT. This codes for CASLSPLGEAFF.

The rearrangement links TRBV27 to TRBJ2-1, with TRBD2 matching over 10 bases. CDR1 is MNHEY, CDR2 SMNVEV, per germline (reference sequence). The CDR3 runs 14 residues. V was clipped by 6 bases and J by 3 bases; unmatched bases: 2. DNA of the CDR3: TGTGCCAGCAGAGTAGCGGGGGGCTACAATGAGCAGTTCTTC. It is translated as CASRVAGGYNEQFF.

The J gene is TRBJ2-6, the V gene TRBV19; unclear D gene. Germline assignment: CDR1 LNHDA and CDR2 SQIVND (reference sequence). CDR3 length: 15 amino acids. Trimming shortened V by 4 bases and J by 3 bases, and 10 bases separated the two germline ends. CDR3 in DNA: TGTGCCAGTAGTAGGGCGGTACTTGGGGCCAACGTCCTGACTTTC. Translation: CASSRAVLGANVLTF.